This T cell receptor beta chain was recorded in a study of T cells in Graves' hyperthyroidism and ophthalmopathy. Notes on the study in general: Most thyroid clonotypes with frequency above 0.001 were detected in blood. Ophthalmopathy and stable hyperthyroidism were told apart by a 13 V-J model.

The table lists this clonotype with a few counts. No antigen is known for it. Criteria for exclusion of patients were uncontrolled infection, other autoimmune disease, pregnancy or lactation. The PBMCs studied were ones that came from about 10 ml fresh peripheral blood. CDR1 is MDHEN, CDR2 SYDVKM, per germline. This CDR3 contains 14 residues. The ends lost 4 bases at V and 4 bases at J; junction bases unmatched: 4. The source material, RNA transcripts, was used to amplify TCR beta CDR3 regions. RT-PCR in the first round (using the HTBI primer set) targeted the TCR CDR3. TCRdb re-called the multiplex PCR reads through MiXCR, storing one row per CDR3 protein. The table records hundreds of thousands of distinct CDR3 sequences, less than 25% of them present only once.

The V and J genes are TRBV28 and TRBJ1-1; 9 bases align to TRBD1. The origin of this receptor is a man aged 25-45 years with Graves' ophthalmopathy. The sample taken for sequencing was blood. The CDR3 DNA reads as TGTGCCAGCAGTTACCCGGGACAGGGCACTGAAGCTTTCTTT. Its protein is CASSYPGQGTEAFF.